This T cell receptor beta chain was sequenced during a study of shared clonotypes between healthy human individuals. About the study: Each donor had three CD4 naive, three CD4 memory, two CD8 naive and one CD8 memory plate.

Using 200 ng DNA, 32,000 or so T cell genomes, the sorted-subset replicate PCRs were run. Some clones are missing from TCRdb's copy, which holds only in-frame ones; the method was immunoSEQ multiplex PCR. The sample lists a few million clones; around 95% were seen once. A word on this clone: What it binds is unknown.

Terminally differentiated effector memory CD45RA+ cells were left out of the naive CD8 fraction, which was CD45RO-negative and positively selected for CCR7. Donors included only healthy HIV-negative adults lacking recent acute infections or vaccinations. Study results and caveats: Exclusively blood specimens were collected; tissue repertoires likely differ.

The sequenced sample consisted of naive CD8+ T cells from PBMCs. This TCR derives from a man aged 18 to 30 in good health. Some clones in this sample may be carry-over from other donors' samples.

The CDR3 region is CASSLARLAVNEQFF. CDR3 coding DNA: TGTGCCAGCAGCTTAGCGCGACTAGCGGTTAATGAGCAGTTCTTC. This chain uses TRBV7-9 with TRBJ2-1; TRBD2 matches at 9 bases. After removal of 0 bases from V and 7 bases from J, the junction contained 4 bases not matched to a gene. The CDR3 runs 15 residues. CDR1 is SEHNR, CDR2 FQNEAQ, per germline (reference sequence).